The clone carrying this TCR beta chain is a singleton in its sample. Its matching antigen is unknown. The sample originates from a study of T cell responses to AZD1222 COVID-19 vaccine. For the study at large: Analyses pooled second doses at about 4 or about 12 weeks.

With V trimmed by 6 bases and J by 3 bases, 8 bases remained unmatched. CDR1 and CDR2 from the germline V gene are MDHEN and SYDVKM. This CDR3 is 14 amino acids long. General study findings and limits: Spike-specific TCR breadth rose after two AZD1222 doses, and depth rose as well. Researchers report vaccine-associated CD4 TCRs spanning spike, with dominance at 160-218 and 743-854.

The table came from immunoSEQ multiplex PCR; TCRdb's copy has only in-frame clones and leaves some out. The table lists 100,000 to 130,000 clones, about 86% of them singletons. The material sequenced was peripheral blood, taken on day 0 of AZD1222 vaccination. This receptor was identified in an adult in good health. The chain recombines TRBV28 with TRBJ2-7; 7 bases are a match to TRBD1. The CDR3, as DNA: TGTGCCAGCAGCCTACGACAGGGTATCTACGAGCAGTACTTC. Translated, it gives CASSLRQGIYEQYF. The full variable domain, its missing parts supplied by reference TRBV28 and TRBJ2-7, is DVKVTQSSRYLVKRTGEKVFLECVQDMDHENMFWYRQDPGLGLRLIYFSYDVKMKEKGDIPEGYSVSREKKERFSLILESASTNQTSMYLCASSLRQGIYEQYFGPGTRLTVT.